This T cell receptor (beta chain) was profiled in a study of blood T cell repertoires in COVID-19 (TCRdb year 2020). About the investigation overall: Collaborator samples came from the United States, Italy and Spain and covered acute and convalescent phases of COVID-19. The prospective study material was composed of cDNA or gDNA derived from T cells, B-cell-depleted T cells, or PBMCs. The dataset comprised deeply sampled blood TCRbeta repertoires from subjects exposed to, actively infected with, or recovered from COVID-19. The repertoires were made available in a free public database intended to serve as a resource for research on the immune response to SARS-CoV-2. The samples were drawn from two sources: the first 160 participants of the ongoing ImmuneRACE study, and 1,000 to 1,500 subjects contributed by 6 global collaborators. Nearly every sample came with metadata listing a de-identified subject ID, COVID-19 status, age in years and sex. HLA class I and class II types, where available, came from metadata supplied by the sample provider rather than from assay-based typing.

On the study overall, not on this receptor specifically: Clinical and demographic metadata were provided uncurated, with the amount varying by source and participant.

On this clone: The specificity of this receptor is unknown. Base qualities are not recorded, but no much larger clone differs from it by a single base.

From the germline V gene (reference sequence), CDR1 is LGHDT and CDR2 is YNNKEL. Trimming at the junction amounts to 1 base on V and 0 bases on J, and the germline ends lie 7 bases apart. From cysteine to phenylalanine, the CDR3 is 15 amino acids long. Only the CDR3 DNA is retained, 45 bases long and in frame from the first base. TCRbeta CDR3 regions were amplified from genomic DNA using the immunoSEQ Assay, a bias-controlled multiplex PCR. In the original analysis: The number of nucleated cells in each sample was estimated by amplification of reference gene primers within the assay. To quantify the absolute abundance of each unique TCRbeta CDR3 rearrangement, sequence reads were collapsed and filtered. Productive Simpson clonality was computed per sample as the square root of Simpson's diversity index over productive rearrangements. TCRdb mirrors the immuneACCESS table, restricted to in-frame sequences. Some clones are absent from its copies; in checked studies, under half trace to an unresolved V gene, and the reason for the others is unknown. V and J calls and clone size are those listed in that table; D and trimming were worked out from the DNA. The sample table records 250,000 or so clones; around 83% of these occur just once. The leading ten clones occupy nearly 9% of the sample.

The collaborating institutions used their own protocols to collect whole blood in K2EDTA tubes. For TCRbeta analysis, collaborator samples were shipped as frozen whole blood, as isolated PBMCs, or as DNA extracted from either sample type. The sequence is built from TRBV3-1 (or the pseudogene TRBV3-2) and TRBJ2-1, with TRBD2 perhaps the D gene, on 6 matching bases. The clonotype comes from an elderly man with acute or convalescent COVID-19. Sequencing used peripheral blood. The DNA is TGTGCCAGCAGCCAAGCCGGGGGCTCCTACAATGAGCAGTTCTTC. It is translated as CASSQAGGSYNEQFF.